This TCR beta chain was obtained from a study of cytomegalovirus exposure and HLA in healthy donors. Whole-study results and caveats: In a later analysis, at a false discovery rate of 0.05, under 20,000 TCR beta sequences were associated with HLA alleles.

Per the germline V gene, CDR1 is SEHNR and CDR2 is FQNEAQ (reference sequence). The junction had 6 bases not matched to a gene; V was cut back by 1 base and J by 8 bases. This CDR3 is 15 amino acids long. These donors counted as nominally healthy when sampled, but unrecorded immune exposures were likely. The primer mix had 60 Vbeta and 13 Jbeta primers. Using immunoSEQ multiplex PCR, the repertoire was profiled, and TCRdb retains in-frame clones only, with some absent. The table has about 230,000 clones, approximately 90% seen once; the top ten hold 0.95% to 1.1%. A word on this clone: Antigen: not known.

The gene calls are TRBV7-9 and TRBJ2-1, with 9 positions matching TRBD2. The TCR sequence derives from a woman aged 18-35 years in good health and CMV-seronegative. The sequenced sample was PBMCs. The CDR3 loop reads CASSLGSGSFDEQFF. The CDR3 DNA follows: TGTGCCAGCAGCTTAGGTAGCGGGAGTTTTGATGAGCAGTTCTTC.